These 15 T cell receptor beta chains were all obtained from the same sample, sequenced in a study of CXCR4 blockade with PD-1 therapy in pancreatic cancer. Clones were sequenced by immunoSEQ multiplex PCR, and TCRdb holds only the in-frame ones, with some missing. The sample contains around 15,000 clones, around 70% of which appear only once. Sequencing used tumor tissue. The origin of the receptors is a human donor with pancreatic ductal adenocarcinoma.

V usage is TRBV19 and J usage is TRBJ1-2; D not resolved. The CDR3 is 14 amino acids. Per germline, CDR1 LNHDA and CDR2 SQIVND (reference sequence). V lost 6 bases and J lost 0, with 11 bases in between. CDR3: CASRSGNTNYGYTF. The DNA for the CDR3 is TGTGCCAGTAGATCGGGCAATACTAACTATGGCTACACCTTC.

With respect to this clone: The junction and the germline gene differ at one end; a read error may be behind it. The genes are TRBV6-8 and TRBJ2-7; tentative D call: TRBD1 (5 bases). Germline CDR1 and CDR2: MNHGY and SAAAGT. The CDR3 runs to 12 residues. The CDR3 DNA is TGTGCCAGCAGTTATACCAGGGCCGAGCAATACTTC. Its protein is CASSYTRAEQYF.

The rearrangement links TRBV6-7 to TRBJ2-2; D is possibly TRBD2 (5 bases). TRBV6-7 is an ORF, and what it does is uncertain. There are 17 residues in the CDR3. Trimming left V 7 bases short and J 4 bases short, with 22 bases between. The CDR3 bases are TGTGCCAGCACCCCGAAACCGACGGGATTGGGCACCGGGGAGCTGTTTTTT. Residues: CASTPKPTGLGTGELFF.

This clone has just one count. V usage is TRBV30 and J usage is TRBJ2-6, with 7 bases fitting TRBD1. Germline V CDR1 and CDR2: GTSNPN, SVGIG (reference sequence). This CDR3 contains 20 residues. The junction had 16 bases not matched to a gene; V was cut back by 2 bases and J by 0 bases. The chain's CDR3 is CAWSITGQVLWGSGANVLTF. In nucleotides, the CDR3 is TGTGCCTGGAGTATCACAGGACAGGTCCTTTGGGGCTCTGGGGCCAACGTCCTGACTTTC.

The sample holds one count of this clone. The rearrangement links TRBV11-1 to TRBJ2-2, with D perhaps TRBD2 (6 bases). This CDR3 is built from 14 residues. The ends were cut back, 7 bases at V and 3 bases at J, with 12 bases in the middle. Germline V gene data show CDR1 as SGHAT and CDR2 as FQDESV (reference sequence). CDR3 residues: CASTLGGYTGELFF. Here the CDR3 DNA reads TGTGCCAGCACCCTCGGGGGATACACCGGGGAGCTGTTTTTT.

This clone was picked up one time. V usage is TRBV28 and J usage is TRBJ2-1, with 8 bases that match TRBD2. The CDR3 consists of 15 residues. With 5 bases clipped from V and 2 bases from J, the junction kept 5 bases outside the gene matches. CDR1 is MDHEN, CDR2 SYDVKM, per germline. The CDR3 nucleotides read TGTGCCAGCAGTCAACTAGCGGTACCCTACAATGAGCAGTTCTTC. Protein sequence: CASSQLAVPYNEQFF.

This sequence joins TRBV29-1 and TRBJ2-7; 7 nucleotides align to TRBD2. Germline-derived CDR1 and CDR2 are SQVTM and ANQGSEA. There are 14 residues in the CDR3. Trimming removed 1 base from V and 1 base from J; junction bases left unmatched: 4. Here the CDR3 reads CSVEGASGSYEQYF. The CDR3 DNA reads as TGCAGCGTTGAAGGGGCTAGCGGATCCTACGAGCAGTACTTC.

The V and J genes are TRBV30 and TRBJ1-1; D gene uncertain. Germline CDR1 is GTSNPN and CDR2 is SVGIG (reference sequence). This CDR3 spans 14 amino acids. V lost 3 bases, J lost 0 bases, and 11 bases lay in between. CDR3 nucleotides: TGTGCCTGGAGCGGTGACCCCATGAACACTGAAGCTTTCTTT. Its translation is CAWSGDPMNTEAFF.

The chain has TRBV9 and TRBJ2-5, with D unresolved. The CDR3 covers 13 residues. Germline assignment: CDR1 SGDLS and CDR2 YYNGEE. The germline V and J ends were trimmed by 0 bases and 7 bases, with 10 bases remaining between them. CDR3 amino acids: CASSVDGDGTQYF. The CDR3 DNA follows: TGTGCCAGCAGCGTAGACGGTGATGGGACCCAGTACTTC. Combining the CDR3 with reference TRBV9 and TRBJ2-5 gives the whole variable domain DSGVTQTPKHLITATGQRVTLRCSPRSGDLSVYWYQQSLDQGLQFLIQYYNGEERAKGNILERFSAQQFPDLHSELNLSSLELGDSALYFCASSVDGDGTQYFGPGTRLLVL.

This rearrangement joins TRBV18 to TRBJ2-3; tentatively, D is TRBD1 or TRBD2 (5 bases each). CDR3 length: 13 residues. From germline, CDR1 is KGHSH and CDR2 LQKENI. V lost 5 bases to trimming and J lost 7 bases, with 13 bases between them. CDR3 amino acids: CASSTPGRNTQYF. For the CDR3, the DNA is TGTGCCAGCTCAACTCCGGGACGAAATACGCAGTATTTT. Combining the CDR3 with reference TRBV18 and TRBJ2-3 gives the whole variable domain NAGVMQNPRHLVRRRGQEARLRCSPMKGHSHVYWYRQLPEEGLKFMVYLQKENIIDESGMPKERFSAEFPKEGPSILRIQQVVRGDSAAYFCASSTPGRNTQYFGPGTRLTVL.

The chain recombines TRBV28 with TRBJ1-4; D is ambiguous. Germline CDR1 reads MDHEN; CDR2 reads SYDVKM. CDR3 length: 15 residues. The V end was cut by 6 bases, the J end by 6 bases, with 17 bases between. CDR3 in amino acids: CASSPLGRVDEKLFF. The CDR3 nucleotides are TGTGCCAGCAGCCCCCTCGGACGGGTGGATGAAAAACTGTTTTTT.

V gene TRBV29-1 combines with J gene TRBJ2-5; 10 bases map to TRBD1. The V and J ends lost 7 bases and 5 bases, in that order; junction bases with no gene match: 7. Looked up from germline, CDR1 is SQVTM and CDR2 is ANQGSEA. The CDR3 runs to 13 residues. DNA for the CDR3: TGCAGCGGACAGGGGGCCCCCCGGGAGACCCAGTACTTC. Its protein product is CSGQGAPRETQYF.

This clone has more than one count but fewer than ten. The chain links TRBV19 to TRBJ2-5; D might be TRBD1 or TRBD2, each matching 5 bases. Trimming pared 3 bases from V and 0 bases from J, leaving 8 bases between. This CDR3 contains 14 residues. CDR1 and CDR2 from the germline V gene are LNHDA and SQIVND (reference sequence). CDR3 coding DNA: TGTGCCAGTAGTATGGGACCGTACCAAGAGACCCAGTACTTC. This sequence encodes CASSMGPYQETQYF.

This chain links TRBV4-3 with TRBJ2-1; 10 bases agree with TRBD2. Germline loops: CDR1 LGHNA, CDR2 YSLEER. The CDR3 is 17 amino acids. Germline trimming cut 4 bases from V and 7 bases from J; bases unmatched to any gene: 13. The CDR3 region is CASSPVPSSGRLNEQFF. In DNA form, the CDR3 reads TGCGCCAGCAGCCCTGTCCCGTCTAGCGGGAGATTAAATGAGCAGTTCTTC.

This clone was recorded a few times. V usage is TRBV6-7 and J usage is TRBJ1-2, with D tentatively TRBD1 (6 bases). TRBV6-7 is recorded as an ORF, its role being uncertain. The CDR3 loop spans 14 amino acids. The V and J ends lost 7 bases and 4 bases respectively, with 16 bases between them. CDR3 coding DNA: TGTGCCAGCACTGGGTCAGGGGAGAGCTATGGCTACACCTTC. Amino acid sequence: CASTGSGESYGYTF.